This T cell receptor (beta chain) stems from a study of CD8+ T cells in alopecia areata. Using a FACSAria, the CD4+ and CD8+ T cells were sorted from the PBMCs. After isolation, RNA underwent reverse transcription to generate cDNA as the sequencing template. Measured with immunoSEQ multiplex PCR; TCRdb has only the in-frame clones, and not every one. Of 150,000 to 200,000 clones detected, roughly 50% appear once; the ten largest clones hold over 4%. Per germline, CDR1 SGHTA and CDR2 FQGNSA. This CDR3 is built from 16 residues. V was pared by 7 bases and J by 0 bases, with 8 bases of the junction left unmatched. Study conclusions and caveats: Relative to mice, TCR sharing across patients was less clear, a difference possibly HLA-related. Normal skin's resident alphabeta T cells are sequenced alongside lesional scalp T cells. The study found higher clonality in lesional than normal scalp, especially in alopecia totalis/universalis.

On this clone: Its antigen is currently unknown.

The chain employs TRBV7-2 and TRBJ2-2; 7 nucleotides agree with TRBD1. The sequence was obtained from a human donor in good health. The sample comprised CD4+ T cells sorted from blood. The CDR3 bases are TGTGCCAGCATACGAGGGGGCTTCGCGAACACCGGGGAGCTGTTTTTT. Amino acid sequence: CASIRGGFANTGELFF.